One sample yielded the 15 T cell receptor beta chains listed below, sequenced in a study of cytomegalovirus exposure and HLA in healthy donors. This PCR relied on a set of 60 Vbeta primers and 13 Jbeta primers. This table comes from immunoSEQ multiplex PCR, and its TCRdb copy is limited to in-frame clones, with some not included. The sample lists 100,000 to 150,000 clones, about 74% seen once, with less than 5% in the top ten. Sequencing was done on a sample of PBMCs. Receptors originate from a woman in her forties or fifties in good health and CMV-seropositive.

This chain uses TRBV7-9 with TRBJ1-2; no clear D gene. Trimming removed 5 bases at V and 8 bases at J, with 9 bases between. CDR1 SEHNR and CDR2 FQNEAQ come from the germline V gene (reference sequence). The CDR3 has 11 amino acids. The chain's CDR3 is CASSLNLGYTF. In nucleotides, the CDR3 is TGTGCCAGCAGCCTCAACTTGGGCTACACCTTC.

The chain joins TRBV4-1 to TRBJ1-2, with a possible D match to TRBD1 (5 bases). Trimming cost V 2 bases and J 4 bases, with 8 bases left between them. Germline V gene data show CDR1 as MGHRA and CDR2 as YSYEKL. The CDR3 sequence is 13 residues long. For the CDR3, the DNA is TGCGCCAGCAGCCAAACAGGCGGCTATGGCTACACCTTC. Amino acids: CASSQTGGYGYTF.

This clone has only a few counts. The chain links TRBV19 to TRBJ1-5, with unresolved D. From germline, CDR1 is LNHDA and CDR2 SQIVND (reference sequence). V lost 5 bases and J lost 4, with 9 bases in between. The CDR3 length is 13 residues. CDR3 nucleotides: TGTGCCAGTAGTCCCCGGGTAAATCAGCCCCAGCATTTT. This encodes CASSPRVNQPQHF.

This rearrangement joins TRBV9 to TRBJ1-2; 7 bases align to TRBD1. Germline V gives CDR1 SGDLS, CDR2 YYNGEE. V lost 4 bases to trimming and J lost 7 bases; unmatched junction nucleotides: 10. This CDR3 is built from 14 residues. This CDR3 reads CASSPREGAGGYTF. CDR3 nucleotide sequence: TGTGCCAGCAGCCCTAGAGAGGGGGCGGGTGGCTACACCTTC.

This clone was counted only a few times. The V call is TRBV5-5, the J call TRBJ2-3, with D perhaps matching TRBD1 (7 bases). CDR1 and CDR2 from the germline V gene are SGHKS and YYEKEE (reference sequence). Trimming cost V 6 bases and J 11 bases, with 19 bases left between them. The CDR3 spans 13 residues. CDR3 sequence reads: CASTPNPGGLQYF. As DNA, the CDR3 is TGTGCCAGCACCCCGAACCCAGGGGGGTTGCAGTATTTT.

This chain's CDR3 is CASSLDGRGGSYEQYF. The CDR3, as DNA: TGCGCCAGCAGCTTGGATGGCCGGGGGGGGTCCTACGAGCAGTACTTC. V gene TRBV5-1 combines with J gene TRBJ2-7; the match to TRBD2 covers 8 bases. With 0 bases clipped from V and 1 base from J, the junction kept 6 bases outside the gene matches. The germline gives CDR1 SGHRS, CDR2 YFSETQ. The CDR3 loop spans 16 amino acids.

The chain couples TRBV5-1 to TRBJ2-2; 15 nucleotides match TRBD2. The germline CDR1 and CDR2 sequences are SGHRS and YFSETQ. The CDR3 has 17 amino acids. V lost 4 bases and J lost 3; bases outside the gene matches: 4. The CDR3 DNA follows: TGCGCCAGCAGCCCGGGACTAGCGGGGGGACACACCGGGGAGCTGTTTTTT. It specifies CASSPGLAGGHTGELFF.

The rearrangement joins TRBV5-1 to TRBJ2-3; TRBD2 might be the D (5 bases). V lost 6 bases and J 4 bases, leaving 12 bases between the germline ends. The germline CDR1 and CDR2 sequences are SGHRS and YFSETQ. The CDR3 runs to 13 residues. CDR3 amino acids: CASNIPGSDTQYF. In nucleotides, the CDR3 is TGCGCCAGCAACATTCCGGGGTCAGATACGCAGTATTTT.

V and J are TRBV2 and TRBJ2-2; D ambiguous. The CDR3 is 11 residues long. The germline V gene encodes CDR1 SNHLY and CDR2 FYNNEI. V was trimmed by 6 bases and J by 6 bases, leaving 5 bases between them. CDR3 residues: CASSPAGELFF. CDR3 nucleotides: TGTGCCAGCAGCCCAGCCGGGGAGCTGTTTTTT.

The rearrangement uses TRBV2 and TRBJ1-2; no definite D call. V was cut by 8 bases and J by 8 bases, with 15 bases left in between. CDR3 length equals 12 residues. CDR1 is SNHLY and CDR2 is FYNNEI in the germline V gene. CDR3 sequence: CASGLFGGGYTF. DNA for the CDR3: TGTGCCAGCGGACTTTTTGGAGGAGGCTACACCTTC.

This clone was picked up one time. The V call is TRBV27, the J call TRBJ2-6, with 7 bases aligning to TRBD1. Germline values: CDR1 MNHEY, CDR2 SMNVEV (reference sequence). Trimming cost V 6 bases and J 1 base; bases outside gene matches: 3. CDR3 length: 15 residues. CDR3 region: CASSPTGSGANVLTF. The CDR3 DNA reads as TGTGCCAGCAGCCCGACAGGGTCTGGGGCCAACGTCCTGACTTTC.

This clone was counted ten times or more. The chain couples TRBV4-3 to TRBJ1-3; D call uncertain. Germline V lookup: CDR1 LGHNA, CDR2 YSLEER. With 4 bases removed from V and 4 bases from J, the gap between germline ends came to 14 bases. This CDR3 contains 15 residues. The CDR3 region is CASSLEAGAGNTIYF. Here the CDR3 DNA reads TGCGCCAGCAGCCTAGAGGCGGGAGCAGGAAACACCATATATTTT.

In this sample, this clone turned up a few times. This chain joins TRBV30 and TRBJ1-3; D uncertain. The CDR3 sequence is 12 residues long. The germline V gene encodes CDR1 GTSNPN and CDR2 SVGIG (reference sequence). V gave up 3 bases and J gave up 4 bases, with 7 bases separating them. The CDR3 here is CAWRSSGNTIYF. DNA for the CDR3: TGTGCCTGGAGATCCTCCGGAAACACCATATATTTT.

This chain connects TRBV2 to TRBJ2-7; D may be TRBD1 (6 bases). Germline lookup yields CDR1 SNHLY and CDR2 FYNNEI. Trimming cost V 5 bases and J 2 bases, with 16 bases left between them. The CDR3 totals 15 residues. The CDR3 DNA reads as TGTGCCAGCAGTAGACAGGCGATGAAAACCTACGAGCAGTACTTC. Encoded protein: CASSRQAMKTYEQYF.

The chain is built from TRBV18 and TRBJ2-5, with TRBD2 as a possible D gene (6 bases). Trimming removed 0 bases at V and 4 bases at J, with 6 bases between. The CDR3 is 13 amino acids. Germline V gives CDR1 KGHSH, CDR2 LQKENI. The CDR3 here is CASSPPGGETQYF. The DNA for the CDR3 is TGTGCCAGCTCACCACCGGGGGGAGAGACCCAGTACTTC.